This entry describes one TCR beta chain. The V and J ends lost 1 base and 7 bases, in that order; junction bases with no gene match: 9. The CDR3 totals 17 residues. CDR1 is MGHRA and CDR2 is YSYEKL in the germline V gene. The data are from a study of blood T cell repertoires in COVID-19. Study-level information: Italy, Spain and the United States were the sources of the convalescent and acute COVID-19 samples.

Per the original methods: Cell counts per sample came from amplifying reference gene primers. Repertoires were generated with immunoSEQ multiplex PCR, while TCRdb's copy carries only in-frame clones and drops some. That table furnishes V, J and clone size, whereas the DNA furnished D and trimming. The sample lists 200,000 to 300,000 clones, approximately 80% occurring once. Input material: peripheral blood. The chain recombines TRBV4-1 with TRBJ2-7; 14 nucleotides line up with TRBD2. The receptor's source is a human donor in a cohort sampled during active COVID-19. The CDR3 loop is CASSQVAGTSGSNEQYF. The CDR3 DNA follows: TGCGCCAGCAGCCAAGTGGCCGGGACTAGCGGGAGCAATGAGCAGTACTTC.